This T cell receptor beta chain originates from a study of T cell responses to AZD1222 COVID-19 vaccine. About the study: Some second doses came at about 4 weeks and others at about 12 weeks; these were pooled.

Trimming removed 4 bases at V and 4 bases at J, with 12 bases between. CDR3 length: 14 amino acids. The germline V gene has CDR1 SGHRS and CDR2 YFSETQ. TCRdb's table, derived via immunoSEQ multiplex PCR, lists solely in-frame clones and lacks some. The sample carries some 160,000 clones, roughly 90% recorded once. As for this clone: Its specificity is not known.

General observations from the study: Repertoire sampling happened only post peak T cell response. Regions 160-218 and 743-854 held dominance among vaccine-associated CD4 TCRs, which spanned spike. Baseline seropositives among AZD1222 recipients totaled only five or six.

This receptor was taken from an adult in good health. The rearrangement links TRBV5-1 to TRBJ1-5; D gene uncertain. Sequenced material: peripheral blood, taken on day 0 of AZD1222 vaccination. CDR3 DNA sequence: TGCGCCAGCAGCCAGGACGATACAAATCAGCCCCAGCATTTT. It is translated as CASSQDDTNQPQHF.